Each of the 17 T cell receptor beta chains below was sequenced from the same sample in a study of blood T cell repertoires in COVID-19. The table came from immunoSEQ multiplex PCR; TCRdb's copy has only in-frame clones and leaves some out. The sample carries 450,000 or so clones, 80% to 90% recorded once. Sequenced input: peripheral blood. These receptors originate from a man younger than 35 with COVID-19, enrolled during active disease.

The CDR3 protein is CATSETGTHSDTQYF. As DNA, the CDR3 is TGTGCCACCAGTGAAACAGGGACCCATTCGGATACGCAGTATTTT. This chain links TRBV24-1 with TRBJ2-3, with D perhaps matching TRBD1 (6 bases). Trimming took off 4 bases at V and 6 bases at J, with 16 bases between the two ends. This CDR3 is 15 amino acids long. Germline V gene sequence: CDR1 KGHDR, CDR2 SFDVKD.

CDR3 sequence (DNA): TGTGCCAGCGGGACTCCCGGTAACTATGGCTACACCTTC. Protein product: CASGTPGNYGYTF. The rearrangement joins TRBV6-5 to TRBJ1-2; tentatively, D is TRBD1 (5 bases). The CDR3 totals 13 residues. Germline loops: CDR1 MNHEY, CDR2 SVGAGI. Deletions cut 8 bases from V and 1 base from J, with 11 bases between.

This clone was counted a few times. For the CDR3, the DNA is TGTGCCAGTAAAAAGACAGACCTCTATGGCTACACCTTC. Translated, it gives CASKKTDLYGYTF. This chain joins TRBV19 and TRBJ1-2, with a possible D match to TRBD1 (5 bases). Germline CDR1 and CDR2: LNHDA and SQIVND (reference sequence). The CDR3 is made up of 13 amino acids. V was pared by 7 bases and J by 4 bases, with 13 bases between.

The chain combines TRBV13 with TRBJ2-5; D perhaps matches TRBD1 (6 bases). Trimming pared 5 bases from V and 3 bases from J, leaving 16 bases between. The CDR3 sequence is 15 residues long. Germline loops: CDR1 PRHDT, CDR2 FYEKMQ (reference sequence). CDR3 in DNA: TGTGCCAGCAGCCAGAGGGCAACAGGGAAAGAGACCCAGTACTTC. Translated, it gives CASSQRATGKETQYF. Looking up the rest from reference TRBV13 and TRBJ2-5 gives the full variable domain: AAGVIQSPRHLIKEKRETATLKCYPIPRHDTVYWYQQGPGQDPQFLISFYEKMQSDKGSIPDRFSAQQFSDYHSELNMSSLELGDSALYFCASSQRATGKETQYFGPGTRLLVL.

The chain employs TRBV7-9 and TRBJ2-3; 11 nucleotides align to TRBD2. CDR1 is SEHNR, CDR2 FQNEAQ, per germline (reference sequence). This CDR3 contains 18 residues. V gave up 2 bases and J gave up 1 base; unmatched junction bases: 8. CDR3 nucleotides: TGTGCCAGCAGCTTATTGACTAGCGGGGAAGCCGGCACAGATACGCAGTATTTT. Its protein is CASSLLTSGEAGTDTQYF.

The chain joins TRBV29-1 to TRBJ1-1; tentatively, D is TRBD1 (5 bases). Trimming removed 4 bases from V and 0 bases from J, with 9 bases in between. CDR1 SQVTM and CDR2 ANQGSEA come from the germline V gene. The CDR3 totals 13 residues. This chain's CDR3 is CSVVRDLNTEAFF. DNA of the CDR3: TGCAGCGTTGTCAGGGATTTGAACACTGAAGCTTTCTTT.

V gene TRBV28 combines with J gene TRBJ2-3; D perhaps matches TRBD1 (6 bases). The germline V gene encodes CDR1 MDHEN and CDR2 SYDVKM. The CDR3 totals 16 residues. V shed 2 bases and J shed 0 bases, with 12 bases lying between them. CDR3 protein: CASSLPDRFSTDTQYF. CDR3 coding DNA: TGTGCCAGCAGTTTACCCGACAGGTTCAGCACAGATACGCAGTATTTT.

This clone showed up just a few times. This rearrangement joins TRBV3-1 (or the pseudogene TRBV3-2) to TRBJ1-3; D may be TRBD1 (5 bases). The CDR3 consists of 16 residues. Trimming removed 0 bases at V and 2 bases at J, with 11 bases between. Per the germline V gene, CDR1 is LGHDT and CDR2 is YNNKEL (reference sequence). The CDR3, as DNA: TGTGCCAGCAGCCAAGATGGGTCGGGGGCTGGAAACACCATATATTTT. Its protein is CASSQDGSGAGNTIYF.

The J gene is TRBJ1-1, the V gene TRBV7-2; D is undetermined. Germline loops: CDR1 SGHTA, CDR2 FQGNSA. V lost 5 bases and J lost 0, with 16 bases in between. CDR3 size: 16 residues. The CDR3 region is CASSPRLSGMNTEAFF. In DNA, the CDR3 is TGTGCCAGCAGCCCCCGGTTGAGCGGCATGAACACTGAAGCTTTCTTT.

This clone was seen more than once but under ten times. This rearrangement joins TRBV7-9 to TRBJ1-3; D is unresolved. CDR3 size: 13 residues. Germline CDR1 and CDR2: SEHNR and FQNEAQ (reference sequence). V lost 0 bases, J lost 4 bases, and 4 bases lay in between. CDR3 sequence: CASSLAQGNTIYF. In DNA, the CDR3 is TGTGCCAGCAGCTTAGCCCAGGGAAACACCATATATTTT. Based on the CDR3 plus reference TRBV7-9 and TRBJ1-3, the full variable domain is DTGVSQNPRHKITKRGQNVTFRCDPISEHNRLYWYRQTLGQGPEFLTYFQNEAQLEKSRLLSDRFSAERPKGSFSTLEIQRTEQGDSAMYLCASSLAQGNTIYFGEGSWLTVV.

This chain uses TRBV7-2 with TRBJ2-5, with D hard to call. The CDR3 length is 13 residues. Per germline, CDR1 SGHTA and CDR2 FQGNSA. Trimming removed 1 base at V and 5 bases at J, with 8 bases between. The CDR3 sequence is CASSLGGRETQYF. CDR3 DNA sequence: TGTGCCAGCAGCTTAGGAGGAAGGGAGACCCAGTACTTC.

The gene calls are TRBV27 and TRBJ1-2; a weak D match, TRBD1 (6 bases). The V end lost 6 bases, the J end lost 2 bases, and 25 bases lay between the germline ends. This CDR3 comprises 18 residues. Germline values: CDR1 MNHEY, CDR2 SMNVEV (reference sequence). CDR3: CASSPLRDIPFQNYGYTF. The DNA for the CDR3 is TGTGCCAGCAGCCCCCTCCGGGACATTCCCTTTCAGAACTATGGCTACACCTTC.

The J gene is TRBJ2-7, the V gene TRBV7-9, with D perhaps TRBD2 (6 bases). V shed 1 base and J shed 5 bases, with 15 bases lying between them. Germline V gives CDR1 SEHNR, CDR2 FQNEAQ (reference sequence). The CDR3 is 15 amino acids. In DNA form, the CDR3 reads TGTGCCAGCAGCTTAGGGAGGGTCGGGGCCGACGAGCAGTACTTC. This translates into CASSLGRVGADEQYF.

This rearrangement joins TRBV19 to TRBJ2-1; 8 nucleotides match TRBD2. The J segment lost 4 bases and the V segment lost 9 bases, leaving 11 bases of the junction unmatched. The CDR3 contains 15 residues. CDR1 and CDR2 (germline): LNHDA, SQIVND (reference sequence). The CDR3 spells CARAFRGGPYNEQFF. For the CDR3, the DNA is TGTGCCAGGGCCTTTCGGGGGGGACCTTACAATGAGCAGTTCTTC. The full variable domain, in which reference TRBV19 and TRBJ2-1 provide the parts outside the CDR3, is DGGITQSPKYLFRKEGQNVTLSCEQNLNHDAMYWYRQDPGQGLRLIYYSQIVNDFQKGDIAEGYSVSREKKESFPLTVTSAQKNPTAFYLCARAFRGGPYNEQFFGPGTRLTVL.

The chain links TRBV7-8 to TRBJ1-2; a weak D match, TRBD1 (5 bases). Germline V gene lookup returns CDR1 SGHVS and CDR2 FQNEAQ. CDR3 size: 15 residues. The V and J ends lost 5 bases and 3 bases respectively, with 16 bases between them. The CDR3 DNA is TGTGCCAGCAGCCTCCTCGGGGGTGTCGACTATGGCTACACCTTC. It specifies CASSLLGGVDYGYTF.

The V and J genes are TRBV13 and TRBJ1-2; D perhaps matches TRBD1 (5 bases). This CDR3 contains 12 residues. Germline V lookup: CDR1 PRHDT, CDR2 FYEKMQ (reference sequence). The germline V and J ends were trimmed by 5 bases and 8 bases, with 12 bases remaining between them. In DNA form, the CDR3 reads TGTGCCAGCAGCAGGCAGGGAGGGGGCTACACCTTC. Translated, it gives CASSRQGGGYTF.

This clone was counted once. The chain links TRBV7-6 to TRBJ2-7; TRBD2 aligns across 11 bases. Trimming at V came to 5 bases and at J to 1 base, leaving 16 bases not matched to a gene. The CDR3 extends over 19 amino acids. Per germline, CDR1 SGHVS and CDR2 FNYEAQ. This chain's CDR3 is CASSLTSLAGGRLSYEQYF. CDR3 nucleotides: TGTGCCAGCAGCCTCACCTCGCTAGCGGGAGGCCGGCTATCCTACGAGCAGTACTTC.